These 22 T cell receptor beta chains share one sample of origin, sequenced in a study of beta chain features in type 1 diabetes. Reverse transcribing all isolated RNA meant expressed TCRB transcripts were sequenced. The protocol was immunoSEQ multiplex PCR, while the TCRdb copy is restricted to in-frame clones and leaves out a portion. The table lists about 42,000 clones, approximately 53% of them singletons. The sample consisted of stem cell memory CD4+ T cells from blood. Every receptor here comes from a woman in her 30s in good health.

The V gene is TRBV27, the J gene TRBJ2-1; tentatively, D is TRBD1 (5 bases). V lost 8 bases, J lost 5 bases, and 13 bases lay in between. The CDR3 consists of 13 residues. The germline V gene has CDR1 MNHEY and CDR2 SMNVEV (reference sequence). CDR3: CASEDTGNNEQFF. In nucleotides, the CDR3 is TGTGCCAGCGAGGACACGGGTAACAATGAGCAGTTCTTC.

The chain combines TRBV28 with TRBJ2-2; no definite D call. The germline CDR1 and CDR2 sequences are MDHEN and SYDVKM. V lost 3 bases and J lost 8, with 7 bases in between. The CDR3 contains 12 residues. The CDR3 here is CASSFIAGELFF. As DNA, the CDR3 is TGTGCCAGCAGTTTTATAGCAGGGGAGCTGTTTTTT. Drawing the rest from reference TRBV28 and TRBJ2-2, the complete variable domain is DVKVTQSSRYLVKRTGEKVFLECVQDMDHENMFWYRQDPGLGLRLIYFSYDVKMKEKGDIPEGYSVSREKKERFSLILESASTNQTSMYLCASSFIAGELFFGEGSRLTVL.

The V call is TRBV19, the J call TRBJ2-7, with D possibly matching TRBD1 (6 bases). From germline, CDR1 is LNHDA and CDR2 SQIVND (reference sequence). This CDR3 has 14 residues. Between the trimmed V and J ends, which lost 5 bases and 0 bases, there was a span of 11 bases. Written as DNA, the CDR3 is TGTGCCAGTAGTTTGCCGGGACACTCCTACGAGCAGTACTTC. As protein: CASSLPGHSYEQYF.

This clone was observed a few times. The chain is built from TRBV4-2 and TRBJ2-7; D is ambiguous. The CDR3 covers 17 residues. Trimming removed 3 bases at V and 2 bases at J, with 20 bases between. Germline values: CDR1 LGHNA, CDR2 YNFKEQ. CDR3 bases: TGTGCCAGCAGCCAGATTCCCCAAATGGCTGTACCCTACGAGCAGTACTTC. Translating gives CASSQIPQMAVPYEQYF.

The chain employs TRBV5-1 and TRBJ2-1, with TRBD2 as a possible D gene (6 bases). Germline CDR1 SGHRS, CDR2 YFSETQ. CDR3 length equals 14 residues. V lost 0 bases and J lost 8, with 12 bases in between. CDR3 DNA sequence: TGCGCCAGCAGCTTGGGGAGGGGATTCCATGAGCAGTTCTTC. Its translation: CASSLGRGFHEQFF.

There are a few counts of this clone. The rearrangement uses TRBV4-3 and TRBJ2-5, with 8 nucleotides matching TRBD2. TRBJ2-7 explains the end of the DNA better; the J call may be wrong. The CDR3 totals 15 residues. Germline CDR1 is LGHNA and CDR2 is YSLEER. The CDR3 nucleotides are TGCGCCAGCAGCCAGGGGGTCGGGACTAGAGGCGAGCAGTACTTC. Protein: CASSQGVGTRGEQYF.

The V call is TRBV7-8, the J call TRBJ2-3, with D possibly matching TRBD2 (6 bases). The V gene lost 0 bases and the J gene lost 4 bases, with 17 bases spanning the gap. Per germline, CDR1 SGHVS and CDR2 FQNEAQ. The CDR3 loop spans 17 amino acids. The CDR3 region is CASSLAGGTDRPDTQYF. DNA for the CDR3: TGTGCCAGCAGCTTAGCGGGGGGTACAGACCGCCCAGATACGCAGTATTTT.

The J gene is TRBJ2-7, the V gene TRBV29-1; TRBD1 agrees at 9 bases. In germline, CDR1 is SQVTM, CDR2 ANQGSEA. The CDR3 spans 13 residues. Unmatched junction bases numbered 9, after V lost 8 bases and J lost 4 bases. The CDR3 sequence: CSTQSGTGYEQYF. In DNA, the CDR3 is TGCAGCACTCAATCCGGGACAGGGTACGAGCAGTACTTC.

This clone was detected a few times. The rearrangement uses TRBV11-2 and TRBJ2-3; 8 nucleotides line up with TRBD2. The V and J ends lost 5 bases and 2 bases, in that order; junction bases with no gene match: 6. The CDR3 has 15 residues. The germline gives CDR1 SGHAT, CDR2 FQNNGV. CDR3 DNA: TGTGCCAGCAGCCCGTGGACTAGCAACACAGATACGCAGTATTTT. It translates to CASSPWTSNTDTQYF.

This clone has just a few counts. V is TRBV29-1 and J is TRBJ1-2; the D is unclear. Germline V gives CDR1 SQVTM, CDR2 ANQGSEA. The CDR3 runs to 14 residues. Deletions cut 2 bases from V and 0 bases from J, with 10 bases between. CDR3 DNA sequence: TGCAGCGTTGAATATGGGAGAGCTAACTATGGCTACACCTTC. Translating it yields CSVEYGRANYGYTF.

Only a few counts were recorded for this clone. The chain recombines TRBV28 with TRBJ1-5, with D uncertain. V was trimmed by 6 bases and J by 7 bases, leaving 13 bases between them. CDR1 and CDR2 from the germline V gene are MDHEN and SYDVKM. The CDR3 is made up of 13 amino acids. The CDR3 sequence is CASSSGSPQPQHF. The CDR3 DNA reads TGTGCCAGCAGCTCCGGGAGCCCCCAGCCCCAGCATTTT.

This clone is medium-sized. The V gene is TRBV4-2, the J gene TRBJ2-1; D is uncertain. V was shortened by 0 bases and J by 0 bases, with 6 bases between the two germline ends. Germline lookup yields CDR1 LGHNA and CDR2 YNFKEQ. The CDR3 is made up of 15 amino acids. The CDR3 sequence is CASSQDGGSYNEQFF. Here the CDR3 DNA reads TGTGCCAGCAGCCAAGATGGCGGCTCCTACAATGAGCAGTTCTTC.

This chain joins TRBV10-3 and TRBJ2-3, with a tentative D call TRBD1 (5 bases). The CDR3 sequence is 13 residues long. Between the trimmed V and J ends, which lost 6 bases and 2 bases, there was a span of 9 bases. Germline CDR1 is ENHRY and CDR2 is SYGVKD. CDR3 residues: CAIRPTDTDTQYF. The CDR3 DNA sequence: TGTGCCATCAGACCGACAGACACAGATACGCAGTATTTT.

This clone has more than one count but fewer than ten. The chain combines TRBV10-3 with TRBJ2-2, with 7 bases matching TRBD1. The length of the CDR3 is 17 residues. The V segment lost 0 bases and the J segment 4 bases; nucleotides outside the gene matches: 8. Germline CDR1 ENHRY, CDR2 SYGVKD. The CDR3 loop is CAISESMGQRTTGELFF. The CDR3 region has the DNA TGTGCCATCAGTGAGTCAATGGGACAGAGGACCACCGGGGAGCTGTTTTTT.

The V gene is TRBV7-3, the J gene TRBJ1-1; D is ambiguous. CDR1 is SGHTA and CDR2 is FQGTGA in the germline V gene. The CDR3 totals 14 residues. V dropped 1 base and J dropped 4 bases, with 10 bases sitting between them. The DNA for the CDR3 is TGTGCCAGCAGCTTAAGGAGGGAGGGCACTGAAGCTTTCTTT. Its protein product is CASSLRREGTEAFF. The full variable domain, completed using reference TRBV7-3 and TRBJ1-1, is GAGVSQTPSNKVTEKGKYVELRCDPISGHTALYWYRQSLGQGPEFLIYFQGTGAADDSGLPNDRFFAVRPEGSVSTLKIQRTERGDSAVYLCASSLRREGTEAFFGQGTRLTVV.

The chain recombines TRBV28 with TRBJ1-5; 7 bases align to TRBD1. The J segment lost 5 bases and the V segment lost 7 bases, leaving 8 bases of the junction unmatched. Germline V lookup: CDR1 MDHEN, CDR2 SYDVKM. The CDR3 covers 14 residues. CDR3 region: CASNLDRAHQPQHF. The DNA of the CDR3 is TGTGCCAGCAACCTCGACAGGGCCCATCAGCCCCAGCATTTT.

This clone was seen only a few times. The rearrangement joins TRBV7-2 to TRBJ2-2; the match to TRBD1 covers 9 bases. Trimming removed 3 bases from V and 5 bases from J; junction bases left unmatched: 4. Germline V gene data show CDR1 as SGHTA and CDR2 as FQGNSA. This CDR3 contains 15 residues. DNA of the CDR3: TGTGCCAGCAGCTTTGGACAGGGGAAGACCGGGGAGCTGTTTTTT. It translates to CASSFGQGKTGELFF.

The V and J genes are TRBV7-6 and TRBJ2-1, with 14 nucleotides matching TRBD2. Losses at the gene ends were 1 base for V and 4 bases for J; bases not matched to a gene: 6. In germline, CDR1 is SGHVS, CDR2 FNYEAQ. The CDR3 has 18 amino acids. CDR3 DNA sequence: TGTGCCAGCAGCTTAGGACTAGCGGGAGGGCCAGGGTACAATGAGCAGTTCTTC. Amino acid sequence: CASSLGLAGGPGYNEQFF.

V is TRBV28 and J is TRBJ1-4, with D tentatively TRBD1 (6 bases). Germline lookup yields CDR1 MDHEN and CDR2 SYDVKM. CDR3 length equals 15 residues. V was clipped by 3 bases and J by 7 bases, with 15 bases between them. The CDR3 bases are TGTGCCAGCAGTTTTTCCGGGGGCGGGAGTGAAAAACTGTTTTTT. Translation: CASSFSGGGSEKLFF.

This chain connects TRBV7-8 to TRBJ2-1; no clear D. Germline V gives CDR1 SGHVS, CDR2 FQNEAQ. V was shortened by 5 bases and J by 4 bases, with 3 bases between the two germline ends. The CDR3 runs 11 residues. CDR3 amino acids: CASSTYNEQFF. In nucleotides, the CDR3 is TGTGCCAGCAGCACTTACAATGAGCAGTTCTTC. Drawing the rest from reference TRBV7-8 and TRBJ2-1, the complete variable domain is GAGVSQSPRYKVAKRGQDVALRCDPISGHVSLFWYQQALGQGPEFLTYFQNEAQLDKSGLPSDRFFAERPEGSVSTLKIQRTQQEDSAVYLCASSTYNEQFFGPGTRLTVL.

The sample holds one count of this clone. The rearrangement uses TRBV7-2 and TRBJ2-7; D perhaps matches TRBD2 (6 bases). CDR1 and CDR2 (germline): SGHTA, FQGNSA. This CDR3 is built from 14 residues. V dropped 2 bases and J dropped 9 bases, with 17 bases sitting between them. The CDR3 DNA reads TGTGCCAGCAGCTTAACGGGAACCCCCGGGGGGCAGTACTTC. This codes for CASSLTGTPGGQYF.

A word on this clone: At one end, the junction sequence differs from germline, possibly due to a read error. In DNA form, the CDR3 reads TGTGCCACTACCACCTGGCTAGGTGGCTACGATGAGCAGTTCTTC. Protein sequence: CATTTWLGGYDEQFF. The V call is TRBV2, the J call TRBJ2-1; no clear D. The CDR3 totals 15 residues. Looked up from germline, CDR1 is SNHLY and CDR2 is FYNNEI. The variable domain in full, with the rest retrieved from reference TRBV2 and TRBJ2-1, is EPEVTQTPSHQVTQMGQEVILRCVPISNHLYFYWYRQILGQKVEFLVSFYNNEISEKSEIFDDQFSVERPDGSNFTLKIRSTKLEDSAMYFCATTTWLGGYDEQFFGPGTRLTVL.